This TCR beta chain was sequenced during a study of control samples from healthy donors and cancer patients. TCRdb's copy holds only in-frame clones and misses some; the assay was immunoSEQ multiplex PCR. The table lists roughly 88,000 clones, approximately 93% of them singletons. V shed 0 bases and J shed 3 bases, with 12 bases lying between them. In germline, CDR1 is SGHDN, CDR2 FVKESK. The length of the CDR3 is 16 residues. The clonotype was recovered from a man in his late teens or twenties in good health. The rearrangement joins TRBV14 to TRBJ2-1, with a tentative D call TRBD2 (6 bases). Sequenced sample: blood. CDR3 protein: CASSQDRSGLYNEQFF. For the CDR3, the DNA is TGTGCCAGCAGCCAAGATAGGAGCGGGCTCTACAATGAGCAGTTCTTC.